The entry below gives a single TCR beta chain sequence along with its context. In the original processing: Reference gene primer amplification yielded estimated nucleated cell counts. TCRdb's table, derived via immunoSEQ multiplex PCR, lists solely in-frame clones and lacks some. That table gives V, J and clone size, and the DNA gave D and trimming. Seen here are around 100,000 clones, around nine tenths observed once, and the top ten hold 8% to 9.5%. V was cut by 5 bases and J by 0 bases, with 18 bases left in between. Germline loops: CDR1 SEHNR, CDR2 FQNEAQ (reference sequence). There are 17 residues in the CDR3. The entry originates in a study of blood T cell repertoires in COVID-19.

The chain is built from TRBV7-9 and TRBJ2-3; maybe TRBD1 (5 bases). The material sequenced was peripheral blood. This receptor was identified in a woman aged 70-85 years who had recovered from COVID-19. The CDR3 DNA sequence: TGTGCCAGCAGCCTTAGGGGTTACCCCTTTAGCACAGATACGCAGTATTTT. Protein product: CASSLRGYPFSTDTQYF.